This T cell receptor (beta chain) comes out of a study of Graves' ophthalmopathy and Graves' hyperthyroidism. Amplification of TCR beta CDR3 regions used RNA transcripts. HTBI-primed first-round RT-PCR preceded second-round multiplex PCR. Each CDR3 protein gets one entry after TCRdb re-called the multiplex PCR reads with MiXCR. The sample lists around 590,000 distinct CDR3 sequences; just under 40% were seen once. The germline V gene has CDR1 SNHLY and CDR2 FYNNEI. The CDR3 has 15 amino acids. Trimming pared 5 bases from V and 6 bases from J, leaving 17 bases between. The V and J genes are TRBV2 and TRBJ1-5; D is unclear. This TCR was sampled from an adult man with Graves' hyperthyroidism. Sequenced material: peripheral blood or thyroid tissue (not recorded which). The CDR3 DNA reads TGTGCCAGCAGTTTAAGGACCATAAGTGCTCAGCCCCAGCATTTT. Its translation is CASSLRTISAQPQHF.